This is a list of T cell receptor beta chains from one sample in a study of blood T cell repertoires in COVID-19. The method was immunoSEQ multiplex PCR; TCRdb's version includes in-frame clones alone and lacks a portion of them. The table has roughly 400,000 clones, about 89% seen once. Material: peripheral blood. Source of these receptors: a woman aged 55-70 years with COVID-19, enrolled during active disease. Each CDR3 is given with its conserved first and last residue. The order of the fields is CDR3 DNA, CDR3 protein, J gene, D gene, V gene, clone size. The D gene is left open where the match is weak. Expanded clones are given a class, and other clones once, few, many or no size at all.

CDR3nt: TGTGCCAGCTCACCAAACCCCACGGACAGGGGAGGTTCACCCCTCCACTTT
CDR3aa: CASSPNPTDRGGSPLHF
j_gene: TRBJ1-6
d_gene: TRBD1
v_gene: TRBV18
abundance: -

CDR3nt: TGTGCCAGCAGTGAACGGTCTCTCGGTGCGAGCTCCTATAATTCACCCCTCCACTTT
CDR3aa: CASSERSLGASSYNSPLHF
j_gene: TRBJ1-6
d_gene: -
v_gene: TRBV6-1
abundance: -

CDR3nt: TGTGCCATCAGTCGGGACAGGGGTAATTCACCCCTCCACTTT
CDR3aa: CAISRDRGNSPLHF
j_gene: TRBJ1-6
d_gene: TRBD1
v_gene: TRBV10-3
abundance: -

CDR3nt: TGTGCCAGCAGGGGACTAGCGGGAGACACAGATACGCAGTATTTT
CDR3aa: CASRGLAGDTDTQYF
j_gene: TRBJ2-3
d_gene: TRBD2
v_gene: TRBV6-5
abundance: -

CDR3nt: TGTGCCAGCAGCTTAGAGACAGTTCGTTCCAATGAGCAGTTCTTC
CDR3aa: CASSLETVRSNEQFF
j_gene: TRBJ2-1
d_gene: -
v_gene: TRBV7-2
abundance: -

CDR3nt: TGTGCCAGCAGCTTGACTAGCGCCACCTACGAGCAGTACTTC
CDR3aa: CASSLTSATYEQYF
j_gene: TRBJ2-7
d_gene: TRBD2
v_gene: TRBV7-9
abundance: -

CDR3nt: TGTGCCAGCACGACAGGACAGGGCTACGAGCAGTACTTC
CDR3aa: CASTTGQGYEQYF
j_gene: TRBJ2-7
d_gene: TRBD1
v_gene: TRBV7-2
abundance: once

CDR3nt: TGTGCCAGCACTTCTCCTAACTATGGCTACACCTTC
CDR3aa: CASTSPNYGYTF
j_gene: TRBJ1-2
d_gene: -
v_gene: TRBV12-3/TRBV12-4
abundance: -

CDR3nt: TGTGCCAGCAGTTACCCAGGGGGAGGAATGGATGGCTACACCTTC
CDR3aa: CASSYPGGGMDGYTF
j_gene: TRBJ1-2
d_gene: TRBD1
v_gene: TRBV6-5
abundance: -

CDR3nt: TGTGCCAGCAGCCCCCGTGGCGGCGGCTCCTACAATGAGCAGTTCTTC
CDR3aa: CASSPRGGGSYNEQFF
j_gene: TRBJ2-1
d_gene: -
v_gene: TRBV7-2
abundance: -

CDR3nt: TGTGCCAGCAGAGTTTCAGAGGGCACCGGGGAGCTGTTTTTT
CDR3aa: CASRVSEGTGELFF
j_gene: TRBJ2-2
d_gene: -
v_gene: TRBV2
abundance: -

CDR3nt: TGTGCCAGTTATACTCGTGAGTATGGTGGCTACACCTTC
CDR3aa: CASYTREYGGYTF
j_gene: TRBJ1-2
d_gene: -
v_gene: TRBV19
abundance: -

CDR3nt: TGTGCCAGCAGGATACCGGGACAGGGATTTCAGCCCCAGCATTTT
CDR3aa: CASRIPGQGFQPQHF
j_gene: TRBJ1-5
d_gene: TRBD1
v_gene: TRBV28
abundance: -

CDR3nt: TGTGCCAGTGAATATCAGACAGGATCCACTTCACCCCTCCACTTT
CDR3aa: CASEYQTGSTSPLHF
j_gene: TRBJ1-6
d_gene: -
v_gene: TRBV19
abundance: -

CDR3nt: TGTGCCAGCATGGCGGGGGGGGTGACAGATACGCAGTATTTT
CDR3aa: CASMAGGVTDTQYF
j_gene: TRBJ2-3
d_gene: TRBD2
v_gene: TRBV2
abundance: -

CDR3nt: TGTGCCAGCAGTGACCTCATTGGAAGGGGTTCCTACGAGCAGTACTTC
CDR3aa: CASSDLIGRGSYEQYF
j_gene: TRBJ2-7
d_gene: -
v_gene: TRBV6-1
abundance: -